The rows below give T cell receptor beta chains drawn from one sample of a study of a mutant IDH1 vaccine in newly diagnosed glioma. Some clones are missing from TCRdb's copy, which holds only in-frame ones; the method was immunoSEQ multiplex PCR. The table lists approximately 30,000 clones, around 84% of them singletons. Their recognized antigens are unknown. Sequencing used PBMCs, obtained from a glioma patient whose treatment included an IDH1 peptide vaccine. Every receptor here comes from a woman aged 25 to 39 with glioma. CDR3s leave out the opening cysteine and the closing phenylalanine or tryptophan. Fields, in order: clone size, V gene, J gene, CDR3 protein. Only part of the rows carry a size: once, few, many, or a class if the clone is expanded.

NA	TRBV5-1	TRBJ2-1	ASSLSGQGLNEQF
NA	TRBV6-5	TRBJ1-1	ASRIGPERNTEAF
NA	TRBV29-1	TRBJ2-5	SVELGTTKETQY
NA	TRBV29-1	TRBJ1-3	SVELGQGNTIY
NA	TRBV9	TRBJ2-7	ASSAGTGPTYEQY
NA	TRBV2	TRBJ1-4	ASSRDRDWEKLF
NA	TRBV15	TRBJ2-1	ATSRDSGQVYNEQF
once	TRBV5-1	TRBJ2-1	ASSYSGTSGGAPEQF
NA	TRBV11-1	TRBJ2-2	ASIPAGGPWGGELF
NA	TRBV9	TRBJ2-3	ASSDNRQGASTDTQY
NA	TRBV6-6	TRBJ1-6	ASTAGTGNNSPLH
medium-sized	TRBV7-9	TRBJ1-1	ASSLGRMAAGTEAF
NA	TRBV7-2	TRBJ1-6	ASSLEGGRSSPLH
NA	TRBV13	TRBJ2-7	ASSSGTGAYEQY
NA	TRBV5-1	TRBJ1-2	ASSATPGREVGYT
NA	TRBV7-9	TRBJ2-2	ASRLGLDTGELF
NA	TRBV4-1	TRBJ2-1	ASGPWGGATHNEQF
NA	TRBV5-4	TRBJ1-3	ASSPSPTPGNTIY
NA	TRBV29-1	TRBJ1-4	SAGTAASKLF
few	TRBV5-1	TRBJ1-4	ASSLAGEKLF
NA	TRBV10-3	TRBJ2-7	ATRDQRQGGNEQY
few	TRBV7-3	TRBJ1-1	ASSLLGNTEAF
NA	TRBV5-1	TRBJ1-1	ASSSNRGSTEAF
medium-sized	TRBV29-1	TRBJ1-2	SVGGTHGYT
NA	TRBV5-1	TRBJ1-1	ASSLAGTSNTEAF
NA	TRBV29-1	TRBJ1-2	SVSDGPEGYT
NA	TRBV5-1	TRBJ2-4	ASNVLGQGETQY
NA	TRBV14	TRBJ1-2	ASSQDSSFYGYT
NA	TRBV15	TRBJ2-7	ATSRDTSGTGLNEQY
NA	TRBV2	TRBJ1-2	ASTTPRHFNYGYT
NA	TRBV9	TRBJ2-3	ASSVAGEADTQY
NA	TRBV7-9	TRBJ1-5	ASSLGTDQPQH
NA	TRBV2	TRBJ1-2	ASSKGTGVFGYT
NA	TRBV6-6	TRBJ1-1	ASSFRGPTEAF
NA	TRBV7-9	TRBJ2-5	ASSSQTGGLRETQY
NA	TRBV30	TRBJ2-6	AWSVSHSGANVLT
NA	TRBV18	TRBJ1-2	ASSLGSVWSSDGYT
NA	TRBV6-6	TRBJ1-1	ASRTAGVNTEAF
NA	TRBV9	TRBJ1-1	ASSVARAENTEAF
NA	TRBV5-4	TRBJ1-2	ASSSQGDYGYT
few	TRBV7-9	TRBJ1-2	ASSLATSTGYT
NA	TRBV7-7	TRBJ2-5	ASSLEAGGQETQY
NA	TRBV6-5	TRBJ2-2	ASAKTSGGAGELF
NA	TRBV18	TRBJ2-7	ASSPRTGGDEQY
once	TRBV6-5	TRBJ1-2	ATGGVISSGYT
NA	TRBV2	TRBJ1-2	ASSGDPVISYGYT
NA	TRBV4-1	TRBJ2-7	ASSQEIQLLSYEQY
once	TRBV7-2	TRBJ2-7	ASSSEDFLSYEQY
NA	TRBV6-6	TRBJ1-1	ASSYVGPDTEAF
NA	TRBV6-1	TRBJ2-7	ASSGSGYEQY
NA	TRBV2	TRBJ2-7	ASARPAKEQY
NA	TRBV2	TRBJ2-5	ASRRDRGSRETQY
NA	TRBV27	TRBJ2-4	ASSLGPLGNIQY
NA	TRBV4-1	TRBJ1-1	ASSQVGTGDTEAF
NA	TRBV25-1	TRBJ2-7	ASSDPQGATYEQY
once	TRBV7-8	TRBJ1-5	ASTPRASNQPQH
NA	TRBV6-1	TRBJ1-1	ASSPRQGYTEAF